This T cell receptor beta chain comes out of a study of beta chain features in type 1 diabetes (dated by TCRdb to between 2017 and 2018). Regarding the research as a whole: Patients and healthy donors did not differ in mean age, gender distribution, total cell number or subset yield. Across all samples, 107,917,701 sorted cells were examined, and cell number per subset correlated strongly with RNA yield. In the study, TCRB repertoires of sorted circulating CD4+ T cell subsets from recently diagnosed type 1 diabetes patients were compared with those of matched healthy donors. Whereas all 28 donors provided naive and central memory subsets, regulatory and stem cell-like memory subsets were isolated from just 8 patients and roughly 8 healthy donors. Overall study results and their limits: Only small numbers of individuals were included in the HLA sub-analyses, which left unresolved whether HLA type had any influence on TCRB rearrangement. PCR may preferentially amplify shorter templates, but because patient and control samples were amplified and corrected together, any resulting skew would affect both groups equally. Type 1 diabetes patients showed a moderate but significant shortening of TCRB CDR3 length in all four CD4+ subsets. Naive, central memory and regulatory TCRB repertoires appeared more similar among patients than among healthy donors. At VDJ recombination sites, patients with type 1 diabetes made fewer insertions and deleted more nucleotides, a pattern implying thymic rearrangement abnormalities. Because cDNA was sequenced instead of genomic DNA, activated cells with high expression could be over-represented, although the groups did not differ in activation or CD3 levels.

From each donor, a single peripheral blood sample of about 100 mL on average was drawn into heparinised tubes. A BD FACSAria II was used to sort naive, central memory, regulatory and stem cell-like memory CD4+ T cells with a panel that included CD45RO, CCR7, CD25, CD127, CD95 and CD27. Every sorted population had a purity above 95%. PBMCs were separated immediately by Lymphoprep density gradient centrifugation and were stained directly, without being cultured. So that batch effects would be minimized, each experiment stained and sorted samples in pairs, pairing one healthy donor with one patient. CDR3 length: 15 amino acids, cysteine to phenylalanine. The retained sequence is limited to the CDR3, 45 bases, with the frame set at the first base. CDR1 and CDR2 (SNHLY, FYNNEI) derive from the germline V gene. Clipping removes 5 bases from V and 3 bases from J, with 3 as the unmatched junction base count.

All of the isolated RNA was reverse transcribed with the High Capacity cDNA Reverse Transcription Kit, so expressed TCRB transcripts were sequenced. Naive, central memory and regulatory T cell samples underwent deep immunoSEQ sequencing, averaging approximately 3.5 million total reads per sample. After sorted cells were lysed in RLT buffer, RNA was extracted with DNase-treated RNeasy Micro or Mini kits, with the choice depending on cell number. Each cell subset was processed on its own to prevent cross-contamination, while patient and healthy donor samples were processed together. The immunoSEQ multiplex PCR was used to amplify TCRB sequences from cDNA, yielding 87-bp fragments that span the CDR3 region. Amplicons were sequenced on the Illumina HiSeq platform. The paper's processing steps were these. PCR bias was corrected computationally using synthetic template baselines, and reads within Hamming distance 2 were collapsed, with unmergeable singletons discarded. By aligning reads against IMGT, V, D and J genes, CDR3 length, and insertions or deletions at six rearrangement sites were assigned. Clonotype counts were normalized to sorted cell number within each subset before computing true diversity and Gini coefficients with the tcR R package. Repertoire sharing was quantified using the overlap coefficient calculated on TCRB nucleotide sequences. TCRdb took this table from immuneACCESS and kept in-frame rearrangements with V and J called. Such tables lack part of the clones; where checked against another copy, unresolved V genes explain under half of the gap, and the rest is unexplained. V and J calls and clone size come straight from that table; D and trimming were deduced from the DNA. In this sample the table shows about 160,000 clones, 9% to 10% of which occur a single time. Together, the top ten hold 2% to 2.5% of the sample.

Comments on this clone: Its antigen specificity is not known. It has no much larger one-base neighbor in the sample; base qualities were not kept.

The sequence was obtained from a woman between 18 and 29 years old in good health. The chain joins TRBV2 to TRBJ2-2; 10 bases in between match TRBD1. Source material: central memory CD4+ T cells from blood. CDR3 sequence: CASSPGTGDTGELFF. Here is the DNA: TGTGCCAGCAGTCCCGGGACAGGGGACACCGGGGAGCTGTTTTTT.